Below, 5 T cell receptor beta chains from the same sample are listed, as sequenced in a study of cytotoxic CD8 clonotypes in ibrutinib-treated CLL. The method was immunoSEQ multiplex PCR; TCRdb's version includes in-frame clones alone and lacks a portion of them. The sample includes over 15,000 clones, approximately 81% of them seen just once. Sequencing used PBMCs, obtained before ibrutinib treatment. The receptors were gathered from a human donor with chronic lymphocytic leukemia.

V is TRBV19 and J is TRBJ1-1, with TRBD1 identical over 8 bases. With 5 bases clipped from V and 1 base from J, the junction kept 3 bases outside the gene matches. The germline CDR1 and CDR2 sequences are LNHDA and SQIVND (reference sequence). The CDR3 is 14 amino acids. The CDR3 loop reads CASSVDRGNTEAFF. The CDR3 DNA is TGTGCCAGTAGTGTTGACAGGGGGAACACTGAAGCTTTCTTT.

The V and J genes are TRBV5-1 and TRBJ2-7; TRBD2 is a possible D gene (6 bases). CDR3 size: 15 residues. The V and J ends lost 0 bases and 7 bases respectively, with 17 bases between them. Germline V gene lookup returns CDR1 SGHRS and CDR2 YFSETQ. The CDR3 is CASSLDPGVPLEQYF. CDR3 bases: TGCGCCAGCAGCTTGGATCCGGGGGTTCCCCTGGAGCAGTACTTC.

The chain has TRBV19 and TRBJ2-2; TRBD1 matches 8 bases. V lost 3 bases and J lost 1; bases outside the gene matches: 1. Germline-derived CDR1 and CDR2 are LNHDA and SQIVND (reference sequence). This CDR3 has 15 residues. The CDR3 bases are TGTGCCAGTAGTATGGGACAGGTGAACACCGGGGAGCTGTTTTTT. Translation: CASSMGQVNTGELFF.

The chain combines TRBV10-3 with TRBJ2-5; a weak D match, TRBD2 (7 bases). Trimming shortened V by 3 bases and J by 0 bases, and 11 bases separated the two germline ends. The germline CDR1 and CDR2 sequences are ENHRY and SYGVKD. The length of the CDR3 is 15 residues. The chain's CDR3 is CAISDEGGNQETQYF. The CDR3 region has the DNA TGTGCCATCAGTGACGAGGGGGGGAACCAAGAGACCCAGTACTTC.

The chain joins TRBV6-1 to TRBJ2-3; 7 bases line up with TRBD2. Germline V gives CDR1 MNHNS, CDR2 SASEGT. The CDR3 runs to 13 residues. With V trimmed by 7 bases and J by 7 bases, 8 bases remained unmatched. CDR3 in amino acids: CASTKIGGNTQYF. CDR3 bases: TGTGCCAGCACTAAAATCGGGGGGAATACGCAGTATTTT.